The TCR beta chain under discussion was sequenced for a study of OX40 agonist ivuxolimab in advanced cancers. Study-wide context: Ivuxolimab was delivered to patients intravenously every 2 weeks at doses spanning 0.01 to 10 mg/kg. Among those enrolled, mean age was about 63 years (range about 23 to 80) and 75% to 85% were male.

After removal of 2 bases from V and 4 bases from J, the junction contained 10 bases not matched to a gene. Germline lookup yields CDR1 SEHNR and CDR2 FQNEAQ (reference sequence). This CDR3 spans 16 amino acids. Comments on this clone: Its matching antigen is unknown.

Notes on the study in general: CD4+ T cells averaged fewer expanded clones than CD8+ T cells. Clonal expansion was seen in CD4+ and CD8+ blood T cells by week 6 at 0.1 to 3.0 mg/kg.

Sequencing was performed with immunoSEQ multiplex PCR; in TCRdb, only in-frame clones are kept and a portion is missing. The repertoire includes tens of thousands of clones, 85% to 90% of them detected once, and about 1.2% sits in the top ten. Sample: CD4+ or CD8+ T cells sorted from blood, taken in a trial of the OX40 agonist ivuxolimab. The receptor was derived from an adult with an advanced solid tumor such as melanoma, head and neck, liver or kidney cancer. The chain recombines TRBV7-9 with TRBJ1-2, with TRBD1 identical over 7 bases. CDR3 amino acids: CASSLLTGRRIYGYTF. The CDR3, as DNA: TGTGCCAGCAGCTTATTGACAGGGAGGAGGATCTATGGCTACACCTTC.